These 9 T cell receptor beta chains originate from one sample sequenced in a study of cytomegalovirus exposure and HLA in healthy donors. Primers for the PCR totalled 60 Vbeta and 13 Jbeta. The table came from immunoSEQ multiplex PCR; TCRdb's copy has only in-frame clones and leaves some out. The sample consists of 150,000 to 200,000 clones, roughly four fifths of them appearing once. Sequences were obtained from PBMCs. The receptor set was obtained from a woman aged 50 to 60 in good health and CMV-seronegative.

The chain recombines TRBV7-9 with TRBJ1-3; possible D gene TRBD1, 5 bases. The CDR3 extends over 14 amino acids. The V end lost 3 bases, the J end lost 6 bases, and 12 bases lay between the germline ends. The germline V gene has CDR1 SEHNR and CDR2 FQNEAQ (reference sequence). The CDR3 DNA reads as TGTGCCAGCAGCTTTCAGGGCGTTGCAAACACCATATATTTT. Its translation is CASSFQGVANTIYF.

In nucleotides, the CDR3 is TGTGCCAGCAGTGTAGCGGGAGCGGCCTCCTACAATGAGCAGTTCTTC. Its translation is CASSVAGAASYNEQFF. V usage is TRBV28 and J usage is TRBJ2-1; 9 bases are a match to TRBD2. Germline assignment: CDR1 MDHEN and CDR2 SYDVKM. The length of the CDR3 is 16 residues. Unmatched junction bases numbered 5, after V lost 5 bases and J lost 0 bases. Based on the CDR3 plus reference TRBV28 and TRBJ2-1, the full variable domain is DVKVTQSSRYLVKRTGEKVFLECVQDMDHENMFWYRQDPGLGLRLIYFSYDVKMKEKGDIPEGYSVSREKKERFSLILESASTNQTSMYLCASSVAGAASYNEQFFGPGTRLTVL.

The chain links TRBV29-1 to TRBJ1-2, with D uncertain. V was pared by 4 bases and J by 6 bases, with 9 bases between. CDR1 is SQVTM, CDR2 ANQGSEA, per germline. The CDR3 sequence is 11 residues long. Here the CDR3 reads CSVGTGDGYTF. CDR3 nucleotides: TGCAGCGTTGGGACCGGGGATGGCTACACCTTC.

This clone was counted once. The chain recombines TRBV19 with TRBJ2-3; 9 bases fit TRBD2. The germline V gene has CDR1 LNHDA and CDR2 SQIVND (reference sequence). V lost 6 bases, J lost 2 bases, and 6 bases stayed unmatched. The CDR3 runs to 15 residues. CDR3 in DNA: TGTGCCAGTAGGCATCTAGCGGGACCCACAGATACGCAGTATTTT. Protein product: CASRHLAGPTDTQYF.

The chain is built from TRBV5-1 and TRBJ2-3; D might be TRBD2 (6 bases). From germline, CDR1 is SGHRS and CDR2 YFSETQ. The CDR3 has 14 residues. The germline V and J ends were trimmed by 2 bases and 1 base, with 8 bases remaining between them. In DNA, the CDR3 is TGCGCCAGCAGCTTCCCGGGAGGCACAGATACGCAGTATTTT. Residues: CASSFPGGTDTQYF.

The count of this clone is one. The V call is TRBV28, the J call TRBJ1-2; 7 positions agree with TRBD1. Germline V gene data show CDR1 as MDHEN and CDR2 as SYDVKM. V shed 6 bases and J 8 bases; nucleotides not matched to a gene: 15. CDR3 size: 15 residues. CDR3 protein: CASSLRAPTGFGYTF. The CDR3 DNA is TGTGCCAGCAGCTTGAGGGCCCCGACAGGGTTCGGCTACACCTTC.

The CDR3 spells CASSESAGEVTEAFF. In DNA form, the CDR3 reads TGTGCCAGCAGTGAATCTGCGGGGGAGGTCACTGAAGCTTTCTTT. The chain combines TRBV25-1 with TRBJ1-1, with D possibly being TRBD1 (5 bases). V lost 1 base, J lost 4 bases, and 13 bases lay in between. CDR1 is MGHDK and CDR2 is SYGVNS in the germline V gene. The CDR3 has 15 residues.

The chain links TRBV10-3 to TRBJ2-2; 10 bases agree with TRBD1. Germline V lookup: CDR1 ENHRY, CDR2 SYGVKD. V shed 2 bases, J shed 6 bases, and the junction held 6 bases outside the gene matches. The CDR3 sequence is 16 residues long. CDR3 DNA sequence: TGTGCCATCAGTGAGCGAACGGGACAGGGGTCCGGGGAGCTGTTTTTT. Translation: CAISERTGQGSGELFF.

This chain links TRBV5-1 with TRBJ2-5; 7 bases map to TRBD1. The J call may be mistaken, given a closer DNA end match to TRBJ2-7. The CDR3 consists of 17 residues. Germline CDR1 is SGHRS and CDR2 is YFSETQ. The CDR3 region is CASSLTLTGFGSYEQYF. DNA of the CDR3: TGCGCCAGCAGCTTGACTTTGACAGGGTTCGGATCCTACGAGCAGTACTTC.